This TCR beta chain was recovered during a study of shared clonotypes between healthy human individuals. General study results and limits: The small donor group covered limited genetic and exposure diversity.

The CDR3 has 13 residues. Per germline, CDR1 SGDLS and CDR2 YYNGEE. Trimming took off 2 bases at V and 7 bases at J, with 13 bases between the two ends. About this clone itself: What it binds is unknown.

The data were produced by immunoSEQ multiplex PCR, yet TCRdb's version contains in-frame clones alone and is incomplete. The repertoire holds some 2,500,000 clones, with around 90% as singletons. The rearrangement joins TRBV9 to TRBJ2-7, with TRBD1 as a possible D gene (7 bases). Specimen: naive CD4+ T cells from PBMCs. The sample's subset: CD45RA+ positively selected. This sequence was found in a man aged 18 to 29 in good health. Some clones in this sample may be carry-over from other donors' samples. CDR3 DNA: TGTGCCAGCAGCGTTCAGTCAGGGGGGGAGCAGTACTTC. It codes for CASSVQSGGEQYF.